The rows below give T cell receptor beta chains drawn from one sample of a study of T cells in Graves' hyperthyroidism and ophthalmopathy. TCRdb re-called the multiplex PCR reads through MiXCR, storing one row per CDR3 protein. The sample includes a few hundred thousand distinct CDR3 sequences, 20% to 25% of them seen just once. Specimen: blood. The receptors come from a woman between 50 and 59 years old with Graves' hyperthyroidism. The CDR3 runs from the conserved cysteine through the conserved F or W. D genes are given only for firm matches. Size is omitted from some rows. Given values are once, few, many or a class for expanded clones.

J gene: TRBJ2-2; clone size: once; D gene: TRBD2; V gene: TRBV10-3; CDR3 protein: CAISPIPGLESGELFF; CDR3 DNA: TGTGCCATCAGTCCGATCCCGGGACTAGAATCCGGGGAGCTGTTTTTT
J gene: TRBJ1-1; clone size: many; D gene: .; V gene: TRBV30; CDR3 protein: CAWFWGLMNTEAFF; CDR3 DNA: TGTGCCTGGTTTTGGGGCCTCATGAACACTGAAGCTTTCTTT
J gene: TRBJ2-1; clone size: many; D gene: TRBD2; V gene: TRBV29-1; CDR3 protein: CSVEDPRGLENEQFF; CDR3 DNA: TGCAGCGTTGAAGATCCCCGCGGACTAGAGAATGAGCAGTTCTTC
J gene: TRBJ2-1; clone size: many; D gene: TRBD2; V gene: TRBV7-3; CDR3 protein: CASSFKRGGYNEQFF; CDR3 DNA: TGTGCCAGCAGCTTCAAGCGGGGGGGGTACAATGAGCAGTTCTTC
J gene: TRBJ1-1; clone size: many; D gene: .; V gene: TRBV11-1; CDR3 protein: CASSSNRMNTEAFF; CDR3 DNA: TGTGCCAGCAGCTCGAACAGGATGAACACTGAAGCTTTCTTT
J gene: TRBJ2-1; clone size: many; D gene: .; V gene: TRBV18; CDR3 protein: CASSPNPGSYNEQFF; CDR3 DNA: TGTGCCAGCTCACCGAATCCGGGCTCCTACAATGAGCAGTTCTTC
J gene: TRBJ2-1; clone size: few; D gene: TRBD1; V gene: TRBV9; CDR3 protein: CASSAPGQRYNEQFF; CDR3 DNA: TGTGCCAGCAGCGCGCCGGGACAGAGATACAATGAGCAGTTCTTC
J gene: TRBJ2-7; clone size: many; D gene: TRBD1; V gene: TRBV12-3/TRBV12-4; CDR3 protein: CASSSTGGNEQYF; CDR3 DNA: TGTGCCAGCAGTTCTACAGGGGGAAACGAGCAGTACTTC
J gene: TRBJ1-5; clone size: .; D gene: .; V gene: TRBV6-5; CDR3 protein: CASSYGQRSNQPQHF; CDR3 DNA: TGTGCCAGCAGTTACGGGCAGAGGTCAAATCAGCCCCAGCATTTT
J gene: TRBJ2-4; clone size: many; D gene: TRBD1; V gene: TRBV12-3/TRBV12-4; CDR3 protein: CASSLLQGARNIQYF; CDR3 DNA: TGTGCCAGCAGTTTGCTTCAGGGGGCAAGAAACATTCAGTACTTC
J gene: TRBJ2-5; clone size: many; D gene: TRBD1; V gene: TRBV28; CDR3 protein: CASSLQGARRETQYF; CDR3 DNA: TGTGCCAGCAGCTTACAGGGGGCGCGGAGAGAGACCCAGTACTTC
J gene: TRBJ2-7; clone size: few; D gene: .; V gene: TRBV30; CDR3 protein: CAWDTFGSYEQYF; CDR3 DNA: TGTGCCTGGGATACCTTCGGGAGTTACGAGCAGTACTTC
J gene: TRBJ1-1; clone size: few; D gene: .; V gene: TRBV6-2/TRBV6-3; CDR3 protein: CASSYPPNTEAFF; CDR3 DNA: TGTGCCAGCAGTTACCCCCCGAACACTGAAGCTTTCTTT
J gene: TRBJ2-5; clone size: many; D gene: TRBD1; V gene: TRBV18; CDR3 protein: CASSNDPGTGDALQYF; CDR3 DNA: TGTGCCAGCTCGAATGACCCCGGGACAGGAGACGCCCTTCAGTACTTC
J gene: TRBJ2-1; clone size: .; D gene: .; V gene: TRBV5-1; CDR3 protein: CASSFIPTGAYNEQFF; CDR3 DNA: TGCGCCAGCAGCTTTATTCCGACGGGAGCCTACAATGAGCAGTTCTTC
J gene: TRBJ2-3; clone size: many; D gene: .; V gene: TRBV9; CDR3 protein: CASSVQGDADTQYF; CDR3 DNA: TGTGCCAGCAGCGTGCAGGGTGATGCAGATACGCAGTATTTT